This TCR beta chain is from a study of T-cell memory formation after mild COVID-19. V lost 3 bases, J lost 7 bases, and 24 bases lay in between. Germline V gene data show CDR1 as SGHTA and CDR2 as FQGNSA. The CDR3 consists of 17 residues. TCRdb called the 5' RACE reads again in MiXCR, with one record for every CDR3 protein. The sample contains around 300,000 distinct CDR3 sequences, roughly an eighth of which appear only once. The receptor's source is a man aged 18 to 35 who had mild COVID-19 (a few samples of this study predate the infection). Cell type and time point are not known. Material: PBMCs or a T cell subset sorted from them (not recorded which). This chain links TRBV7-2 with TRBJ2-5, with D hard to call. The CDR3 sequence is CASSFVWSLGHTGTQYF. Written as DNA, the CDR3 is TGTGCCAGCAGCTTTGTATGGTCTCTAGGCCATACTGGGACCCAGTACTTC.